One and the same sample provided the 18 T cell receptor beta chains below, sequenced in a study of cytomegalovirus exposure and HLA in healthy donors. Researchers ran the PCR with 60 Vbeta and 13 Jbeta primers. Some clones are missing from TCRdb's copy, which holds only in-frame ones; the method was immunoSEQ multiplex PCR. The table has 150,000 or so clones, 83% seen once. The sequencing sample was made of PBMCs. These receptors were obtained from a middle-aged man in good health and CMV-seropositive.

Regarding this clone: This specimen includes other DNA sequences encoding the same CDR3. The chain couples TRBV18 to TRBJ1-4, with 8 bases fitting TRBD1. This CDR3 is 14 amino acids long. In germline, CDR1 is KGHSH, CDR2 LQKENI. Trimming took 3 bases from V and 5 from J; bases not matched to a gene: 2. The CDR3 spells CASSPRQGNEKLFF. In nucleotides, the CDR3 is TGTGCCAGCTCACCCCGACAGGGGAATGAAAAACTGTTTTTT. The variable domain in full, with the rest retrieved from reference TRBV18 and TRBJ1-4, is NAGVMQNPRHLVRRRGQEARLRCSPMKGHSHVYWYRQLPEEGLKFMVYLQKENIIDESGMPKERFSAEFPKEGPSILRIQQVVRGDSAAYFCASSPRQGNEKLFFGSGTQLSVL.

The chain is built from TRBV11-2 and TRBJ2-3; D is possibly TRBD2 (6 bases). Trimming took off 2 bases at V and 0 bases at J, with 15 bases between the two ends. This CDR3 contains 17 residues. Germline V CDR1 and CDR2: SGHAT, FQNNGV. The CDR3 here is CASSLLAAGRSTDTQYF. The CDR3 nucleotides are TGTGCCAGCAGCTTATTGGCTGCGGGGCGTAGCACAGATACGCAGTATTTT.

This sequence joins TRBV2 and TRBJ2-1; 8 positions match TRBD1. J gave up 2 bases and V 7 bases, and 4 bases lay outside the gene matches. Looked up from germline, CDR1 is SNHLY and CDR2 is FYNNEI. CDR3 length: 14 amino acids. This chain's CDR3 is CASTSGGAYNEQFF. The CDR3 coding sequence is TGTGCCAGCACCTCAGGGGGCGCCTACAATGAGCAGTTCTTC.

This chain uses TRBV30 with TRBJ1-5; TRBD1 agrees at 11 bases. V lost 2 bases to trimming and J lost 4 bases; unmatched junction nucleotides: 10. Per germline, CDR1 GTSNPN and CDR2 SVGIG (reference sequence). The CDR3 has 17 residues. The CDR3 nucleotides read TGTGCCTGGAGTCCTGGGACAGGGGGTTTTTTAAATCAGCCCCAGCATTTT. Residues: CAWSPGTGGFLNQPQHF.

The rearrangement joins TRBV7-9 to TRBJ1-4, with TRBD1 matching 9 bases. V trimming: 0 bases; J trimming: 7 bases; junction bases outside the gene matches: 3. This CDR3 is built from 15 residues. Per germline, CDR1 SEHNR and CDR2 FQNEAQ (reference sequence). In DNA, the CDR3 is TGTGCCAGCAGCTTAGCCGAGACAGGGGGTGAAAAACTGTTTTTT. Residues: CASSLAETGGEKLFF.

DNA for the CDR3: TGTGCCAGCAAGCGGGGGGGGACAGGGATAGATACGCAGTATTTT. It codes for CASKRGGTGIDTQYF. J is TRBJ2-3 and V is TRBV2, with D possibly being TRBD2 (10 bases). The V gene's germline CDR1 is SNHLY and CDR2 FYNNEI. The CDR3 has 15 residues. V lost 7 bases, J lost 5 bases, and 19 bases lay in between.

V gene TRBV5-6 combines with J gene TRBJ1-6, with 7 bases fitting TRBD1. Germline V lookup: CDR1 SGHDT, CDR2 YYEEEE. The CDR3 is 16 residues long. V shed 4 bases and J 9 bases; nucleotides not matched to a gene: 13. Written as DNA, the CDR3 is TGTGCCAGCAGCCCCGGGGGCACAGGGGAGCGTTCACCCCTCCACTTT. Encoded protein: CASSPGGTGERSPLHF.

The chain recombines TRBV5-1 with TRBJ1-1; TRBD1 might be the D (6 bases). This CDR3 is built from 15 residues. The germline gives CDR1 SGHRS, CDR2 YFSETQ. V lost 4 bases and J 1 base, leaving 14 bases between the germline ends. CDR3 coding DNA: TGCGCCAGCAGCCCTGGCGGGGGGCCGAACACTGAAGCTTTCTTT. This encodes CASSPGGGPNTEAFF.

The rearrangement links TRBV7-9 to TRBJ2-1, with TRBD2 matching 10 bases. In germline, CDR1 is SEHNR, CDR2 FQNEAQ (reference sequence). Trimming cost V 3 bases and J 6 bases; bases outside gene matches: 5. The CDR3 contains 15 residues. This CDR3 reads CASSFKLAGSNEQFF. DNA for the CDR3: TGTGCCAGCAGCTTTAAACTAGCGGGGTCCAATGAGCAGTTCTTC.

The chain combines TRBV28 with TRBJ2-4; D gene unclear. The CDR3 is made up of 12 amino acids. With 5 bases removed from V and 2 bases from J, the gap between germline ends came to 4 bases. Looked up from germline, CDR1 is MDHEN and CDR2 is SYDVKM. This chain's CDR3 is CASSLPKNIQYF. CDR3 nucleotides: TGTGCCAGCAGTCTCCCCAAAAACATTCAGTACTTC.

This clone occurred once. The gene calls are TRBV19 and TRBJ1-1, with 8 nucleotides matching TRBD1. The CDR3 length is 13 residues. V lost 5 bases to trimming and J lost 4 bases; unmatched junction nucleotides: 3. Germline V gene sequence: CDR1 LNHDA, CDR2 SQIVND (reference sequence). CDR3 in amino acids: CASSQTGGTEAFF. CDR3 bases: TGTGCCAGTAGTCAAACAGGGGGCACTGAAGCTTTCTTT. The whole variable domain, remainder taken from reference TRBV19 and TRBJ1-1, is DGGITQSPKYLFRKEGQNVTLSCEQNLNHDAMYWYRQDPGQGLRLIYYSQIVNDFQKGDIAEGYSVSREKKESFPLTVTSAQKNPTAFYLCASSQTGGTEAFFGQGTRLTVV.

In DNA form, the CDR3 reads TGTGCCAGCAGTTTTGCCCCGACAGGGACCTATGGCTACACCTTC. Its protein product is CASSFAPTGTYGYTF. The V call is TRBV28, the J call TRBJ1-2; 7 bases are shared with TRBD1. CDR1 MDHEN and CDR2 SYDVKM come from the germline V gene. This CDR3 contains 15 residues. V lost 3 bases, J lost 4 bases, and 8 bases stayed unmatched.

The genes are TRBV7-9 and TRBJ2-7; a weak D match, TRBD1 (6 bases). V was clipped by 1 base and J by 6 bases, with 16 bases between them. The CDR3 runs to 15 residues. Per germline, CDR1 SEHNR and CDR2 FQNEAQ (reference sequence). Here the CDR3 DNA reads TGTGCCAGCAGCTTAGGACAGGCTTTCAACCGCGAGCAGTACTTC. This codes for CASSLGQAFNREQYF.

The chain recombines TRBV9 with TRBJ1-1, with D possibly matching TRBD1 (5 bases). The CDR3 has 14 amino acids. V dropped 3 bases and J dropped 0 bases, with 9 bases sitting between them. Looked up from germline, CDR1 is SGDLS and CDR2 is YYNGEE. The CDR3 reads CASSGGGVNTEAFF. The CDR3, as DNA: TGTGCCAGCAGCGGAGGAGGGGTGAACACTGAAGCTTTCTTT. Full variable domain (rest looked up from reference TRBV9 and TRBJ1-1): DSGVTQTPKHLITATGQRVTLRCSPRSGDLSVYWYQQSLDQGLQFLIQYYNGEERAKGNILERFSAQQFPDLHSELNLSSLELGDSALYFCASSGGGVNTEAFFGQGTRLTVV.

This sequence joins TRBV28 and TRBJ2-2; a weak D match, TRBD2 (5 bases). The CDR3 runs 20 residues. CDR1 is MDHEN and CDR2 is SYDVKM in the germline V gene. Trimming took 3 bases from V and 0 from J, leaving 23 bases between them. DNA of the CDR3: TGTGCCAGCAGTTTGGGAGTCATAACATTTGGTCCTTCGAACACCGGGGAGCTGTTTTTT. This translates into CASSLGVITFGPSNTGELFF.

The chain employs TRBV19 and TRBJ1-1; D is ambiguous. CDR1 and CDR2 from the germline V gene are LNHDA and SQIVND (reference sequence). The CDR3 sequence is 14 residues long. V gave up 4 bases and J gave up 3 bases, with 12 bases separating them. The CDR3 sequence is CASSRWAAYTEAFF. The CDR3 region has the DNA TGTGCCAGTAGTAGGTGGGCCGCGTACACTGAAGCTTTCTTT.

The J gene is TRBJ1-1, the V gene TRBV11-2, with D perhaps TRBD1 (6 bases). This CDR3 has 13 amino acids. Germline V gene data show CDR1 as SGHAT and CDR2 as FQNNGV. The germline V and J ends were trimmed by 0 bases and 10 bases, with 12 bases remaining between them. The CDR3, as DNA: TGTGCCAGCAGCTTAGATCTAGGGGGTCGAGCTTTCTTT. Translating gives CASSLDLGGRAFF. Variable domain in full (rest from reference TRBV11-2 and TRBJ1-1): EAGVAQSPRYKIIEKRQSVAFWCNPISGHATLYWYQQILGQGPKLLIQFQNNGVVDDSQLPKDRFSAERLKGVDSTLKIQPAKLEDSAVYLCASSLDLGGRAFFGQGTRLTVV.

V gene TRBV6-6 combines with J gene TRBJ1-5, with unresolved D. The CDR3 contains 14 residues. CDR1 MNHNY and CDR2 SVGAGI come from the germline V gene (reference sequence). Trimming removed 0 bases at V and 5 bases at J, with 8 bases between. The CDR3 nucleotides are TGTGCCAGCAGTTACTCGGAGAGGGATCAGCCCCAGCATTTT. It encodes CASSYSERDQPQHF.